This TCR beta chain was retrieved from a study of cytomegalovirus exposure and HLA in healthy donors. Study-level background: Earlier, some 170 million T cells were analyzed, and some 120 million unique TCR beta sequences were found among them. Study-level findings and limits: At a 0.05 false discovery rate, a later analysis found 15,000 to 20,000 TCR beta sequences to be associated with HLA alleles. A prior analysis recorded that most TCR beta V segments were productive about 87% or about 30% of the time. One later analysis reportedly identified an Asian-associated ancestry cluster that showed fewer N-insertions than the roughly 600-donor mean.

Comment on this clone: The antigen remains unidentified.

CDR1 is MGHRA and CDR2 is YSYEKL in the germline V gene. The CDR3 is 14 residues long. V dropped 3 bases and J dropped 4 bases, with 10 bases sitting between them. 13 Jbeta primers and 60 Vbeta primers were used for the PCR. This table comes from immunoSEQ multiplex PCR, and its TCRdb copy is limited to in-frame clones, with some not included. The sample comprises 150,000 to 200,000 clones, roughly 78% of which are singletons, and 2.5% to 3.5% rests with the top ten. The receptor was isolated from a woman aged 40 to 49 in good health and CMV-seronegative. What was sequenced was PBMCs. The V gene is TRBV4-1, the J gene TRBJ1-5, with D possibly TRBD1 on 6 matching bases. The CDR3 coding sequence is TGCGCCAGCAGCCAGGGGGCTAGGAATCAGCCCCAGCATTTT. This sequence encodes CASSQGARNQPQHF.